The subject of this entry is one T cell receptor (beta chain). Profiled with immunoSEQ multiplex PCR; TCRdb holds only in-frame clones, not every one. The repertoire consists of approximately 77,000 clones, with more than 80% occurring once and the leading ten covering approximately 0.73%. The data were obtained in a study of radiotherapy plus CTLA-4 blockade in lung cancer. The V gene's germline CDR1 is MNHNY and CDR2 SVGAGI (reference sequence). Trimming pared 5 bases from V and 7 bases from J, leaving 15 bases between. This CDR3 has 14 amino acids. The rearrangement joins TRBV6-6 to TRBJ1-3; a weak D match, TRBD1 (5 bases). Sequenced here: peripheral blood, sampled from a patient treated with radiotherapy plus ipilimumab. This TCR was recovered from a human donor with non-small cell lung cancer who had stable disease on radiotherapy plus ipilimumab. The CDR3 protein is CASSPQQGGNTIYF. The CDR3 DNA sequence: TGTGCCAGCAGTCCCCAGCAGGGAGGGAACACCATATATTTT.